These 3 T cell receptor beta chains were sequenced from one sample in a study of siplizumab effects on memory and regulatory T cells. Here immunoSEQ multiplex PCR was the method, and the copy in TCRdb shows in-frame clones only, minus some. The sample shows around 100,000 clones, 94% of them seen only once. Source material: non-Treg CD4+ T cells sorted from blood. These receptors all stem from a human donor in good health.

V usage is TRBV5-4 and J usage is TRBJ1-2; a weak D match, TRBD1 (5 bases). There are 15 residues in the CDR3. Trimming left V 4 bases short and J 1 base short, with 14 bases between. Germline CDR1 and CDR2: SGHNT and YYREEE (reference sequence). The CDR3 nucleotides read TGTGCCAGCAGCCTCGGAGCAGGGATTAACTATGGCTACACCTTC. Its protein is CASSLGAGINYGYTF.

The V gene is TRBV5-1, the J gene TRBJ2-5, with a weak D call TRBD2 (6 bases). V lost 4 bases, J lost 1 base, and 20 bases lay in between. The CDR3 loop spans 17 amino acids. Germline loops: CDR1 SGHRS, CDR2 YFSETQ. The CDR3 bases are TGCGCCAGCAGCAGCGGTAAGGTTAGCGGTCCCCAAGAGACCCAGTACTTC. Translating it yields CASSSGKVSGPQETQYF.

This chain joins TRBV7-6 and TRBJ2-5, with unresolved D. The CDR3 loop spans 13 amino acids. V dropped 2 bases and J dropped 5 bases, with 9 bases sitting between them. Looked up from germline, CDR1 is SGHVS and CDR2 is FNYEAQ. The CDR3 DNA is TGTGCCAGCAGCTTATCTTTAGGGGAGACCCAGTACTTC. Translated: CASSLSLGETQYF.